The 24 T cell receptor beta chains presented below share a single source sample, sequenced in a study of T cell responses to AZD1222 COVID-19 vaccine. Generated by immunoSEQ multiplex PCR, the TCRdb table keeps only in-frame clones and is missing some. The sample lists some 92,000 clones; around 90% were seen once. The specimen comprised peripheral blood, sampled on day 0 of AZD1222 vaccination. The receptors shown here come from an adult in good health.

This clone occurred a few times. This chain links TRBV20-1 with TRBJ1-2, with unresolved D. The CDR3 runs to 17 residues. The V end was cut by 3 bases, the J end by 8 bases, with 28 bases between. The germline V gene encodes CDR1 DFQATT and CDR2 SNEGSKA (reference sequence). The CDR3 protein is CSASLFWRRTGTDGYTF. The CDR3 DNA reads as TGCAGTGCTAGTTTGTTCTGGAGGAGAACCGGAACCGACGGCTACACCTTC.

This chain uses TRBV27 with TRBJ1-5; D may be TRBD1 (6 bases). Germline values: CDR1 MNHEY, CDR2 SMNVEV (reference sequence). The CDR3 length is 17 residues. V was trimmed by 0 bases and J by 7 bases, leaving 19 bases between them. The CDR3 is CASSLSGQRSPWQPQHF. CDR3 DNA sequence: TGTGCCAGCAGTTTATCGGGACAAAGGAGCCCCTGGCAGCCCCAGCATTTT.

This clone was recorded once. V and J are TRBV12-3 or TRBV12-4 and TRBJ2-7; D remains ambiguous. The ends were cut back, 8 bases at V and 4 bases at J, with 15 bases in the middle. The CDR3 covers 13 residues. CDR3 nucleotide sequence: TGTGCCAGCGGTACCCCAAGGCGGTACGAGCAGTACTTC. It translates to CASGTPRRYEQYF.

The V gene is TRBV15, the J gene TRBJ1-2; D perhaps matches TRBD1 (5 bases). V was clipped by 1 base and J by 4 bases, with 10 bases between them. From germline, CDR1 is LNHNV and CDR2 YYDKDF (reference sequence). The CDR3 contains 14 residues. This CDR3 reads CATSRGGTSYGYTF. DNA for the CDR3: TGTGCCACCAGCAGAGGAGGGACTAGCTATGGCTACACCTTC.

This chain connects TRBV6-5 to TRBJ1-5, with D possibly TRBD1 on 6 matching bases. The germline V gene encodes CDR1 MNHEY and CDR2 SVGAGI. CDR3 length equals 13 residues. The V gene lost 6 bases and the J gene lost 7 bases, with 13 bases spanning the gap. CDR3 sequence reads: CASRPDSLQPQHF. The CDR3 nucleotides are TGTGCCAGCAGGCCGGACAGTCTCCAGCCCCAGCATTTT.

The chain is built from TRBV19 and TRBJ1-1; D is possibly TRBD1 (5 bases). This CDR3 has 13 residues. Trimming took 1 base from V and 6 from J, leaving 9 bases between them. Germline assignment: CDR1 LNHDA and CDR2 SQIVND (reference sequence). CDR3 amino acids: CASSIGGASEAFF. The CDR3 DNA sequence: TGTGCCAGTAGTATAGGTGGGGCATCTGAAGCTTTCTTT.

This clone was picked up one time. This rearrangement joins TRBV3-1 (or the pseudogene TRBV3-2) to TRBJ1-4, with unresolved D. Between the trimmed V and J ends, which lost 1 base and 0 bases, there was a span of 3 bases. Per germline, CDR1 LGHDT and CDR2 YNNKEL (reference sequence). This CDR3 is 14 amino acids long. CDR3 protein: CASSQGPTNEKLFF. For the CDR3, the DNA is TGTGCCAGCAGCCAAGGCCCAACTAATGAAAAACTGTTTTTT.

Notes on this clone: This sample includes further DNA sequences coding for the same CDR3. The gene calls are TRBV5-1 and TRBJ1-2, with D possibly being TRBD1 (5 bases). With 0 bases removed from V and 6 bases from J, the gap between germline ends came to 12 bases. Germline loops: CDR1 SGHRS, CDR2 YFSETQ. The CDR3 covers 14 residues. The chain's CDR3 is CASSLGRGEDGYTF. As DNA, the CDR3 is TGCGCCAGCAGCTTGGGACGAGGGGAGGATGGCTACACCTTC.

The chain carries TRBV21-1 and TRBJ2-4. TRBV21-1 is classified as a pseudogene. CDR3 length: 18 amino acids. The CDR3 region is CASSKDIGKRLARLVQYF. The CDR3 DNA reads TGTGCCAGCAGCAAAGACATCGGCAAAAGGTTGGCCCGGTTGGTTCAGTACTTC.

This rearrangement joins TRBV6-5 to TRBJ2-3; TRBD1 aligns across 10 bases. The CDR3 is 14 amino acids. Trimming at V came to 2 bases and at J to 7 bases, leaving 3 bases not matched to a gene. CDR1 is MNHEY, CDR2 SVGAGI, per germline. CDR3 nucleotide sequence: TGTGCCAGCAGTTACAGGGACAGGGGTTATACGCAGTATTTT. It yields the protein CASSYRDRGYTQYF.

V and J are TRBV30 and TRBJ2-2, with D tentatively TRBD1 (6 bases). Trimming stripped 4 bases from V and 5 bases from J, with 14 bases between. This CDR3 has 14 amino acids. CDR1 is GTSNPN, CDR2 SVGIG, per germline (reference sequence). CDR3 sequence reads: CAWIWGRGTGELFF. CDR3 DNA: TGTGCCTGGATATGGGGGCGCGGGACCGGGGAGCTGTTTTTT.

The chain links TRBV19 to TRBJ1-3; D not certain. The ends were cut back, 3 bases at V and 4 bases at J, with 13 bases in the middle. Germline CDR1 is LNHDA and CDR2 is SQIVND (reference sequence). The CDR3 sequence is 15 residues long. The DNA of the CDR3 is TGTGCCAGTAGTATCCTCAGCGCGGAAGGAAACACCATATATTTT. It codes for CASSILSAEGNTIYF.

The chain uses TRBV2 and TRBJ2-1, with D possibly TRBD2 on 5 matching bases. This CDR3 has 14 residues. From germline, CDR1 is SNHLY and CDR2 FYNNEI. The V end lost 2 bases, the J end lost 2 bases, and 7 bases lay between the germline ends. The CDR3 DNA is TGTGCCAGCAGTGAACTAGCTGCCTACAATGAGCAGTTCTTC. Its protein product is CASSELAAYNEQFF.

The J gene is TRBJ1-3, the V gene TRBV6-5; D is unresolved. V was cut by 2 bases and J by 0 bases, with 5 bases left in between. CDR3 length: 14 amino acids. The germline gives CDR1 MNHEY, CDR2 SVGAGI. CDR3 residues: CASSYRRSGNTIYF. For the CDR3, the DNA is TGTGCCAGCAGTTACAGGCGCTCTGGAAACACCATATATTTT.

The genes are TRBV11-2 and TRBJ1-1; D perhaps matches TRBD1 (6 bases). Germline V CDR1 and CDR2: SGHAT, FQNNGV. The V end was cut by 4 bases, the J end by 2 bases, with 14 bases between. The CDR3 length is 15 residues. DNA for the CDR3: TGTGCCAGCAGCTCCAGGGTGACAGGTAACACTGAAGCTTTCTTT. Amino acid sequence: CASSSRVTGNTEAFF.

In its sample, this clone was seen once. This chain connects TRBV7-9 to TRBJ1-4; 8 bases line up with TRBD1. Germline assignment: CDR1 SEHNR and CDR2 FQNEAQ (reference sequence). Losses at the gene ends were 5 bases for V and 4 bases for J; bases not matched to a gene: 9. The CDR3 is made up of 16 amino acids. CDR3 DNA: TGTGCCAGCAGCACTCCACCGGGACAGGTTAATGAAAAACTGTTTTTT. As protein: CASSTPPGQVNEKLFF.

The rearrangement joins TRBV5-1 to TRBJ2-5, with D perhaps TRBD1 (5 bases). Deletions cut 2 bases from V and 3 bases from J, with 8 bases between. The CDR3 has 13 residues. Germline assignment: CDR1 SGHRS and CDR2 YFSETQ. Here the CDR3 DNA reads TGCGCCAGCAGCTTACCGACAGAAGAGACCCAGTACTTC. It yields the protein CASSLPTEETQYF.

The J gene is TRBJ2-3, the V gene TRBV19, with D possibly matching TRBD2 (6 bases). Germline CDR1 and CDR2: LNHDA and SQIVND (reference sequence). This CDR3 contains 14 residues. The V and J ends lost 7 bases and 4 bases respectively, with 15 bases between them. In nucleotides, the CDR3 is TGTGCCAGTAAGCTGGAGGGCAACGCAGATACGCAGTATTTT. Amino acid sequence: CASKLEGNADTQYF.

There are a few counts of this clone. V and J are TRBV19 and TRBJ1-2; 9 bases are shared with TRBD1. In germline, CDR1 is LNHDA, CDR2 SQIVND (reference sequence). This CDR3 comprises 13 residues. After removal of 7 bases from V and 6 bases from J, the junction contained 6 bases not matched to a gene. CDR3 sequence (DNA): TGTGCCAGTACCCTCGACAGGGGGGATGGCTACACCTTC. As protein: CASTLDRGDGYTF. Filled out from reference TRBV19 and TRBJ1-2, the complete variable domain reads DGGITQSPKYLFRKEGQNVTLSCEQNLNHDAMYWYRQDPGQGLRLIYYSQIVNDFQKGDIAEGYSVSREKKESFPLTVTSAQKNPTAFYLCASTLDRGDGYTFGSGTRLTVV.

The genes are TRBV4-3 and TRBJ1-2; no clear D. Germline CDR1 LGHNA, CDR2 YSLEER. Trimming left V 0 bases short and J 3 bases short, with 14 bases between. There are 16 residues in the CDR3. This chain's CDR3 is CASSQDRPAGYYGYTF. The CDR3 nucleotides are TGCGCCAGCAGCCAAGATCGGCCGGCTGGATACTATGGCTACACCTTC.

The chain recombines TRBV10-3 with TRBJ2-7; 7 nucleotides align to TRBD1. This CDR3 is 14 amino acids long. V lost 6 bases and J lost 0; bases outside the gene matches: 5. Per the germline V gene, CDR1 is ENHRY and CDR2 is SYGVKD. The CDR3 here is CAISRGLGSYEQYF. The CDR3 bases are TGTGCCATCAGCAGGGGGTTGGGCTCCTACGAGCAGTACTTC.

The chain is built from TRBV27 and TRBJ1-1, with D uncertain. Germline V gene lookup returns CDR1 MNHEY and CDR2 SMNVEV (reference sequence). The CDR3 length is 13 residues. Deletions cut 3 bases from V and 2 bases from J, with 7 bases between. The CDR3 DNA reads as TGTGCCAGCAGTTTTAGGGTAAACACTGAAGCTTTCTTT. Protein: CASSFRVNTEAFF.

The chain is built from TRBV27 and TRBJ1-1; D remains ambiguous. CDR3 length equals 15 residues. Germline CDR1 MNHEY, CDR2 SMNVEV (reference sequence). The V end was cut by 2 bases, the J end by 1 base, with 11 bases between. The CDR3 coding sequence is TGTGCCAGCAGTTTAATTGGAGACCCGAACACTGAAGCTTTCTTT. Translation: CASSLIGDPNTEAFF.

The rearrangement joins TRBV5-1 to TRBJ2-2, with 12 bases lining up with TRBD1. CDR3 size: 15 residues. Germline V gene lookup returns CDR1 SGHRS and CDR2 YFSETQ. With V trimmed by 3 bases and J by 11 bases, 8 bases remained unmatched. The CDR3 coding sequence is TGCGCCAGCAGCTCCCGGGACAGGGGGCAGGGAGAGCTGTTTTTT. Translation: CASSSRDRGQGELFF.